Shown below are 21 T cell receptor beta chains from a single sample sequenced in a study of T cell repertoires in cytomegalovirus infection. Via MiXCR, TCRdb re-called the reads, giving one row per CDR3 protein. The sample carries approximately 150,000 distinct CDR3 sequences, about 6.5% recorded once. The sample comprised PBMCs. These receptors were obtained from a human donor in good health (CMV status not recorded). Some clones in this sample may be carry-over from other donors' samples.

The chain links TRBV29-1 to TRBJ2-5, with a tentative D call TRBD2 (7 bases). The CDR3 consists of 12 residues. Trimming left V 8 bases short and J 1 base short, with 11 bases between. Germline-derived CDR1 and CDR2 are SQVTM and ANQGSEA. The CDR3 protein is CSLGGAQETQYF. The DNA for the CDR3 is TGCAGCCTGGGGGGGGCCCAAGAGACCCAGTACTTC.

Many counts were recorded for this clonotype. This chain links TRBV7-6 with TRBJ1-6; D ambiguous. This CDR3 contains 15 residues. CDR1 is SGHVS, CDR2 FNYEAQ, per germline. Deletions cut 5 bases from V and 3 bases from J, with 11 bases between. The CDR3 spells CASSTRQDYNSPLHF. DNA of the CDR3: TGTGCCAGCAGCACCCGACAAGACTATAATTCACCCCTCCACTTT.

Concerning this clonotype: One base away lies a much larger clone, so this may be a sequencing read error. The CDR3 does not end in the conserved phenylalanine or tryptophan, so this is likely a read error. The CDR3, as DNA: TGTGCCAGCAGCCCGTCTGGGGGCGTCAATGAGCAGTTCCTC. This sequence encodes CASSPSGGVNEQFL. The chain combines TRBV7-3 with TRBJ2-1, with D maybe TRBD1 (6 bases). The CDR3 loop spans 14 amino acids. CDR1 is SGHTA, CDR2 FQGTGA, per germline. Trimming stripped 5 bases from V and 6 bases from J, with 14 bases between.

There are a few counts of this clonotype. CDR3 protein: CSASPGQESDEQYF. The CDR3 DNA follows: TGCAGTGCTAGTCCGGGACAGGAGAGCGACGAGCAGTACTTC. The chain links TRBV20-1 to TRBJ2-7, with 8 positions matching TRBD1. Trimming cost V 3 bases and J 5 bases; bases outside gene matches: 9. CDR1 and CDR2 (germline): DFQATT, SNEGSKA (reference sequence). The CDR3 has 14 amino acids.

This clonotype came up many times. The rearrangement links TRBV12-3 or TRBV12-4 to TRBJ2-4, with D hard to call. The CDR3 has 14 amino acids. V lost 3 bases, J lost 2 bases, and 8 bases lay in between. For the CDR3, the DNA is TGTGCCAGCAGTTTTGGCAGTTCCAAAAACATTCAGTACTTC. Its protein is CASSFGSSKNIQYF.

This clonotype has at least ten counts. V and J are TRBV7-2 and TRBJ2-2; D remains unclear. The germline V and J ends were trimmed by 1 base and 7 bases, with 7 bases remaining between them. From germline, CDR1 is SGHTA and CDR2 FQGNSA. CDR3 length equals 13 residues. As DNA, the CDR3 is TGTGCCAGCAGCTTAGAACCCGGCGGGGAGCTGTTTTTT. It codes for CASSLEPGGELFF.

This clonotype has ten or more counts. The CDR3 DNA reads TGTGCCAGCAGCCCTGGCGGAGGTAGGACTAATGAAAAACTGTTTTTT. Translation gives CASSPGGGRTNEKLFF. This rearrangement joins TRBV28 to TRBJ1-4, with D unresolved. Germline V gene lookup returns CDR1 MDHEN and CDR2 SYDVKM. The CDR3 is made up of 16 amino acids. Deletions cut 6 bases from V and 2 bases from J, with 16 bases between.

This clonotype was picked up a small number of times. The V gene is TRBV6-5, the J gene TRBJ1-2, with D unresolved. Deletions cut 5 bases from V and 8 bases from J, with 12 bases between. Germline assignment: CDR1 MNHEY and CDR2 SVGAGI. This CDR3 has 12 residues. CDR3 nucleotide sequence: TGTGCCAGCAGTCGGCCATCGGGGGGCTACACCTTC. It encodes CASSRPSGGYTF.

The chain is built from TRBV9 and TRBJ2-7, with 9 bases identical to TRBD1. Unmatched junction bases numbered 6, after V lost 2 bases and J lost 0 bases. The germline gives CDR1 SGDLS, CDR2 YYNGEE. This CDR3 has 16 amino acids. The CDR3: CASSVGGQGISYEQYF. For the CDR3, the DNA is TGTGCCAGCAGCGTTGGGGGACAGGGTATCTCCTACGAGCAGTACTTC.

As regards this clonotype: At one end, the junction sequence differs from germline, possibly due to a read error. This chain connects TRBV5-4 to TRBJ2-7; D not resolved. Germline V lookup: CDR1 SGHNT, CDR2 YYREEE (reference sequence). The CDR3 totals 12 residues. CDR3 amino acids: CASSLGDVSEDF. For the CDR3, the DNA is TGTGCCAGCAGCTTGGGAGATGTAAGTGAGGACTTC.

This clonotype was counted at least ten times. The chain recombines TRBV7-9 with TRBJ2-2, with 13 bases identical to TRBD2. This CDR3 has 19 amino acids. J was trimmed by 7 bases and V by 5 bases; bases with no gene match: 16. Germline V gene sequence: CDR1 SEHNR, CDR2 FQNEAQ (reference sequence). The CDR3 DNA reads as TGTGCCAGCAGCCCCAAGATCATCGGACTAGCGGGGGTGGTCGGGGAGCTGTTTTTT. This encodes CASSPKIIGLAGVVGELFF.

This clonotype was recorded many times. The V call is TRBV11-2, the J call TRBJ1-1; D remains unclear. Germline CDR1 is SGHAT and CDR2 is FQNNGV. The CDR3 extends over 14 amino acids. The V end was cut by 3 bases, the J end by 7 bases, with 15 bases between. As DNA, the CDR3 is TGTGCCAGCAGCTTGGGATTGGTGTTTAATGAAGCTTTCTTT. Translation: CASSLGLVFNEAFF.

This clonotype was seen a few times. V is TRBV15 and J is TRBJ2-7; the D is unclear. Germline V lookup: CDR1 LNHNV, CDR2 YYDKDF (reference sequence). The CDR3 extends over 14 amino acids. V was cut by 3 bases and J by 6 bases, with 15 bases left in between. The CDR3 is CATSRDKTETEQYF. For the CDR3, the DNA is TGTGCCACCAGCAGGGATAAGACCGAAACCGAGCAGTACTTC.

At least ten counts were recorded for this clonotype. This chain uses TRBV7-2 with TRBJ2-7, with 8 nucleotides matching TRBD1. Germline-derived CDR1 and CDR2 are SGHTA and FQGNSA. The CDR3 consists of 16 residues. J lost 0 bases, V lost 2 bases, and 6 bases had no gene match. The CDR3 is CASSLTGTGSSYEQYF. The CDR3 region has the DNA TGTGCCAGCAGCTTAACCGGGACAGGAAGCTCCTACGAGCAGTACTTC.

The CDR3 region has the DNA TGTGCCAGCAGAGGCAGGGGCACTGAAGCTTTCTTT. Protein product: CASRGRGTEAFF. The rearrangement links TRBV6-4 to TRBJ1-1, with D possibly being TRBD1 (6 bases). Germline V gives CDR1 MRHNA, CDR2 SNTAGT. V was shortened by 6 bases and J by 4 bases, with 9 bases between the two germline ends. The length of the CDR3 is 12 residues.

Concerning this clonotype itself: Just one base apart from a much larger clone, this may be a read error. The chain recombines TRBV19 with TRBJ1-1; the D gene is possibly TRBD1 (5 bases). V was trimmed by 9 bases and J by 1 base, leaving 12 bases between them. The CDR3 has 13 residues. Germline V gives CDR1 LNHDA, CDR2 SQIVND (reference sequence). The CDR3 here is CARKSQGNTEAFF. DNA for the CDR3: TGTGCCAGAAAATCTCAGGGGAACACTGAAGCTTTCTTT.

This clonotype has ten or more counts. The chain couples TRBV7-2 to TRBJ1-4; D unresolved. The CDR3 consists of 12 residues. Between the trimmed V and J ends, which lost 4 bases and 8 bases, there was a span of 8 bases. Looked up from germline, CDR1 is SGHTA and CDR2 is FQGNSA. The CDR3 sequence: CASSSYSEKLFF. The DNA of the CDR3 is TGTGCCAGCAGCTCCTACAGCGAAAAACTGTTTTTT.

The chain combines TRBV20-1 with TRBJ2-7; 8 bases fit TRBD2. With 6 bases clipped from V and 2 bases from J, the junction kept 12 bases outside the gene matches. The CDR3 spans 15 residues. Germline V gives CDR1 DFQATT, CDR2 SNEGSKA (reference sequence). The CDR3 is CSASGTAGGTYEQYF. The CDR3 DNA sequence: TGCAGTGCCTCCGGGACTGCGGGGGGAACCTACGAGCAGTACTTC.

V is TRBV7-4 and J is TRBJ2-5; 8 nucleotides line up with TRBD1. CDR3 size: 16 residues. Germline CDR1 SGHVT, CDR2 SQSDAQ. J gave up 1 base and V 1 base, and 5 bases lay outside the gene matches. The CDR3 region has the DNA TGTGCCAGCAGCTTAGACGGACAGGGTCCCCAAGAGACCCAGTACTTC. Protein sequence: CASSLDGQGPQETQYF.

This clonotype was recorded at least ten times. The CDR3 DNA reads as TGTGCCAGCAGTTATCCTCCCAGGCCCCAGCATTTT. Translating gives CASSYPPRPQHF. The gene calls are TRBV6-2 or TRBV6-3 and TRBJ1-5; D uncertain. Germline CDR1 reads MNHEY; CDR2 reads SVGEGT. This CDR3 has 12 residues. Deletions cut 3 bases from V and 9 bases from J, with 9 bases between.

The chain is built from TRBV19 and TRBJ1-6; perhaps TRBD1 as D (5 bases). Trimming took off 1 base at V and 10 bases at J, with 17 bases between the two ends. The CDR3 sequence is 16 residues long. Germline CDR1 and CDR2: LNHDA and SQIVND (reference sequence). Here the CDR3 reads CASSIGSGTSSSPLHF. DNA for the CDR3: TGTGCCAGTAGTATAGGCTCCGGGACCTCGTCCTCACCCCTCCACTTT.